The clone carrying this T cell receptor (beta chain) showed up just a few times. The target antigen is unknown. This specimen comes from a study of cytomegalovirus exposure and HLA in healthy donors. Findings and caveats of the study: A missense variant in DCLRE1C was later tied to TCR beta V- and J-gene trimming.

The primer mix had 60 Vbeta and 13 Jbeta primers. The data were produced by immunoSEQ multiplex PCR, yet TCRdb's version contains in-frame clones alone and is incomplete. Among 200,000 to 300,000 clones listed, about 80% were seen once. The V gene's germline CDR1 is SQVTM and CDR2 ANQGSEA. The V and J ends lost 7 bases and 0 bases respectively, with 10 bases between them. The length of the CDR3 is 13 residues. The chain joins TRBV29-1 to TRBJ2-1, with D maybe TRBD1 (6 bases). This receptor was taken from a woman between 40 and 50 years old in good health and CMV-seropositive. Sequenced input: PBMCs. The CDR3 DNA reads TGCAGCGCTTGGACAGCCTCCTACAATGAGCAGTTCTTC. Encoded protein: CSAWTASYNEQFF.